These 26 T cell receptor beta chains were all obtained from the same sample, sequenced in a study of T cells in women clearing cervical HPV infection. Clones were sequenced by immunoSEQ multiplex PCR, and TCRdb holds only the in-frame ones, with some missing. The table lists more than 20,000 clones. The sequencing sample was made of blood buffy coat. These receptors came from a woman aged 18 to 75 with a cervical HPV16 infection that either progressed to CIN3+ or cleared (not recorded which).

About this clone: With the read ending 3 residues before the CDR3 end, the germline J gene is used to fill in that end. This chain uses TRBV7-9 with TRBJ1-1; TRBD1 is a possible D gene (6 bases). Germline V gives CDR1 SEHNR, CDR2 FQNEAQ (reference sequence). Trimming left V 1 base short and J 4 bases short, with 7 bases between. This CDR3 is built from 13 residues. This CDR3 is CASSLEGGTEAFF. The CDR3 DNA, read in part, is TGTGCCAGCAGCTTAGAAGGGGGCACTGAA.

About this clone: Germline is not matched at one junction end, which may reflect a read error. Partial CDR3 DNA: TGCGCCAGCAGCCAAACTAGGTGGACTGAA. It specifies CASSQTRWTE. The whole CDR3 region reads CASSQTRWTEAFF. The rearrangement links TRBV4-2 to TRBJ1-1; D unresolved. The observed sequence ends 3 residues before the CDR3 terminus, with the missing tail filled in from the germline J gene. The germline CDR1 and CDR2 sequences are LGHNA and YNFKEQ. The CDR3 is 13 residues long.

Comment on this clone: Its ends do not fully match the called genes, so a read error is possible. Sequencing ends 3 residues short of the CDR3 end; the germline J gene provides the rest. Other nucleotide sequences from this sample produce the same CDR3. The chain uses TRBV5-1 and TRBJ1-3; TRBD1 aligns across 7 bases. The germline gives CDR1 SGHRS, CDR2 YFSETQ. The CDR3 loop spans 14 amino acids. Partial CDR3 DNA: TGCGCCAGCAGCTCCGGGACAGTAGGAAACACT. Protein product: CASSSGTVGNT. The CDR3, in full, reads CASSSGTVGNTIYF.

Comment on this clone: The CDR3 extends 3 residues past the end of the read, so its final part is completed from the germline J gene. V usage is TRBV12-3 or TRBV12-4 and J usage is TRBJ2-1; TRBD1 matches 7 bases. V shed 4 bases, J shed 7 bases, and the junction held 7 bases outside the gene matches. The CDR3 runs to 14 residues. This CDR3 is CASSSDRATNEQFF. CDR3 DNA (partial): TGTGCCAGCAGTTCTGACAGGGCGACAAATGAG.

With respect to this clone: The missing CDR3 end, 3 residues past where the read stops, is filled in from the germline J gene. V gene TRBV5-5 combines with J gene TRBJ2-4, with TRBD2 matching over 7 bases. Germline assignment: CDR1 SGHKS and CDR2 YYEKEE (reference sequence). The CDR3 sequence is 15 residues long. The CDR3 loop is CASSLAGGLGIPQYF. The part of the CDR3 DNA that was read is TGTGCCAGCAGCTTGGCCGGAGGACTAGGGATCCCT.

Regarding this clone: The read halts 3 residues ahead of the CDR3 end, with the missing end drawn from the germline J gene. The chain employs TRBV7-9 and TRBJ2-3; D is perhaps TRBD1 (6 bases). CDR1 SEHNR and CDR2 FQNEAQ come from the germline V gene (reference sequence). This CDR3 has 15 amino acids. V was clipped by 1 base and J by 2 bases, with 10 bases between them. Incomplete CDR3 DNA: TGTGCCAGCAGCTTAGACAGGGAACCCACAGATACG. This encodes CASSLDREPTDT. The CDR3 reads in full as CASSLDREPTDTQYF.

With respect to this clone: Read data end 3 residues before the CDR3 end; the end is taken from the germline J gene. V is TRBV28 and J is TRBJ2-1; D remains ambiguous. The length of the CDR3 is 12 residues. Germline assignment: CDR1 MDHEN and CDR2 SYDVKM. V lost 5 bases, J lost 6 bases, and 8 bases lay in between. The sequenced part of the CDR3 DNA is TGTGCCAGCAGTCCGCCCGGCAATGAG. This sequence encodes CASSPPGNE. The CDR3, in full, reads CASSPPGNEQFF.

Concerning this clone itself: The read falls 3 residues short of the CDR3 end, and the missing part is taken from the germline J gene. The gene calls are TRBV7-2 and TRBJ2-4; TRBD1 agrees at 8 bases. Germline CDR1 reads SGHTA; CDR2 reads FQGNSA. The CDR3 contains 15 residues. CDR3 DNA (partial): TGTGCCAGCAGTTCTCAGGGGGCCCCTGAACTTGGT. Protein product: CASSSQGAPELG. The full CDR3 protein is CASSSQGAPELGQYF.

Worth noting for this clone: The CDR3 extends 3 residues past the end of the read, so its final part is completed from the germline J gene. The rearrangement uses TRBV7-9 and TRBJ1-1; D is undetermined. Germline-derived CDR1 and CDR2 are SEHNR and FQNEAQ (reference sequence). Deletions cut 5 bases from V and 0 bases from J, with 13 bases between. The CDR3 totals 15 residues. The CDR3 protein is CASSRTGLMNTEAFF. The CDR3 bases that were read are TGTGCCAGCAGCAGAACCGGACTCATGAACACTGAA.

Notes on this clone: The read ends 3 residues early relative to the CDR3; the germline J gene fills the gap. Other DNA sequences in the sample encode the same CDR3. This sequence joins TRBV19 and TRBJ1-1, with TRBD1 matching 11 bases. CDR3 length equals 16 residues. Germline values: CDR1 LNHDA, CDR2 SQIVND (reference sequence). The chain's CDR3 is CASGKGTGGLAETAFF. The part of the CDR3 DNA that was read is TGTGCCAGTGGGAAAGGGACAGGGGGTCTGGCGGAGACC.

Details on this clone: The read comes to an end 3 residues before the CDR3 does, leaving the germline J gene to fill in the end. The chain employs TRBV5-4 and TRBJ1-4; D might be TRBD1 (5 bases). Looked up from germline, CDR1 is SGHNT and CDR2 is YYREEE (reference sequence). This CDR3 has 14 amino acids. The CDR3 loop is CASSLASGANVLFF. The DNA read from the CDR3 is TGTGCCAGCAGCTTGGCGTCTGGGGCCAACGTA.

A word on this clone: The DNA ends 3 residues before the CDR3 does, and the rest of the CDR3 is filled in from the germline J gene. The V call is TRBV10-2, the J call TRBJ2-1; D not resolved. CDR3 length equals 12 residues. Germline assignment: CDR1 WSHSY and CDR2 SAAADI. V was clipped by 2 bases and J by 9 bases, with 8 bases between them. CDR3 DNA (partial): TGCGCCAGCAGTGAGGCCGAAGGTGAG. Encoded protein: CASSEAEGE. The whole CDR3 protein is CASSEAEGEQFF.

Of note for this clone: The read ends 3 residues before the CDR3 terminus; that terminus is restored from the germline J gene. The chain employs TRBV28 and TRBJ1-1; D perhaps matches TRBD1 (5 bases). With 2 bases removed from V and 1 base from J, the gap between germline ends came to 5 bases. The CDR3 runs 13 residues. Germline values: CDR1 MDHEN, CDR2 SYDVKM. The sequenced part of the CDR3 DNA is TGTGCCAGCAGTTTACAGGGGAACACTGAA. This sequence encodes CASSLQGNTE. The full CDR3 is CASSLQGNTEAFF.

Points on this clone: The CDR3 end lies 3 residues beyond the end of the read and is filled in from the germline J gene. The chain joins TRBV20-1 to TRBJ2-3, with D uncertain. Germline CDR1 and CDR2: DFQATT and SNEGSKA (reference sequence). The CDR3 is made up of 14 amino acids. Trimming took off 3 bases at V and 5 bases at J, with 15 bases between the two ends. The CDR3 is CSASKQPIGDTQYF. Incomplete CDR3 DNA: TGCAGTGCTAGTAAACAGCCCATTGGAGATACG.

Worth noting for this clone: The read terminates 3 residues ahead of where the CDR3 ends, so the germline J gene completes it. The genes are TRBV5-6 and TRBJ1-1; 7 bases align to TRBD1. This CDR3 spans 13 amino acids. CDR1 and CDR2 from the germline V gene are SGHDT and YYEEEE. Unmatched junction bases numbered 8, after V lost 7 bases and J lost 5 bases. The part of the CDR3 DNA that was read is TGTGCCAGCGTCTCACAGGGGAGGACTGAA. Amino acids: CASVSQGRTE. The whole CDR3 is CASVSQGRTEAFF.

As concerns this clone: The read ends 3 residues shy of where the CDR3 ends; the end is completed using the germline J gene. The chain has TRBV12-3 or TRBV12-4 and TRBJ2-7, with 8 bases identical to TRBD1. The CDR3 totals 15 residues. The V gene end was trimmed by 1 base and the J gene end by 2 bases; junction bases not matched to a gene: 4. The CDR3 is CASSLEGTGAYEQYF. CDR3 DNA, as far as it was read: TGTGCCAGCAGTTTAGAAGGGACAGGAGCCTACGAG.

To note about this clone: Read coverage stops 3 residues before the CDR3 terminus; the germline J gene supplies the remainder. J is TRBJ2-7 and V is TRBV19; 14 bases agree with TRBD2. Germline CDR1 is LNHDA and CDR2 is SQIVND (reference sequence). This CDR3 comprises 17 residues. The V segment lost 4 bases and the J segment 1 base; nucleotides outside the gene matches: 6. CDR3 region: CASSKGLAGGRSYEQYF. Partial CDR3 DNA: TGTGCCAGTAGTAAAGGACTAGCGGGAGGAAGGTCCTACGAG.

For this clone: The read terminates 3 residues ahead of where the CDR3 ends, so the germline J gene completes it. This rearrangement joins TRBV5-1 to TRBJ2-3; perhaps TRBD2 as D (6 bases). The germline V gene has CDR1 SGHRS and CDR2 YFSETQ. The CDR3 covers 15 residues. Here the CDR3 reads CASSLDLATQETQYF. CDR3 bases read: TGCGCCAGCAGCTTAGATCTAGCGACCCAAGAGACG.

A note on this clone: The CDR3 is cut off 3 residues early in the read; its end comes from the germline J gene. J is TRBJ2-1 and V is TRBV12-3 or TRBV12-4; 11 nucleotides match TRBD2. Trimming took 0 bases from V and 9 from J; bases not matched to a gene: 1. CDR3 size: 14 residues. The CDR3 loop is CASSLAGLAGEQFF. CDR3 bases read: TGTGCCAGCAGTTTAGCAGGACTAGCGGGTGAG.

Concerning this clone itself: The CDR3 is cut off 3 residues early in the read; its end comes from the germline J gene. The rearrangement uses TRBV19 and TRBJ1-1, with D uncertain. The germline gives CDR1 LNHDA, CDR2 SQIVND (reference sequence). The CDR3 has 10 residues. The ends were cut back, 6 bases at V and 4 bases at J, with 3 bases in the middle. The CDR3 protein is CASSRTEAFF. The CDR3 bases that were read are TGTGCCAGTAGCCGCACTGAA.

CDR3 in amino acids: CASSEGLAVGENIQYF. CDR3 bases read: TGTGCCAGCAGCGAGGGACTAGCGGTGGGGGAAAACATT. The rearrangement uses TRBV5-4 and TRBJ2-4, with 11 bases matching TRBD2. The CDR3 end lies 3 residues beyond the end of the read and is filled in from the germline J gene. Germline CDR1 is SGHNT and CDR2 is YYREEE (reference sequence). The length of the CDR3 is 16 residues. V was pared by 4 bases and J by 5 bases, with 8 bases of the junction left unmatched.

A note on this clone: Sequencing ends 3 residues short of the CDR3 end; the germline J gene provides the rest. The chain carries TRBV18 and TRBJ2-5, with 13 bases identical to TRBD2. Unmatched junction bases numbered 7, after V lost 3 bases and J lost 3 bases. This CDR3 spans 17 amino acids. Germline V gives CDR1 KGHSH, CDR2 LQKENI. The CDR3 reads CASSPRTSGSFEETQYF. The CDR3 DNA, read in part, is TGTGCCAGCTCACCCCGGACTAGCGGGAGTTTTGAAGAGACC.

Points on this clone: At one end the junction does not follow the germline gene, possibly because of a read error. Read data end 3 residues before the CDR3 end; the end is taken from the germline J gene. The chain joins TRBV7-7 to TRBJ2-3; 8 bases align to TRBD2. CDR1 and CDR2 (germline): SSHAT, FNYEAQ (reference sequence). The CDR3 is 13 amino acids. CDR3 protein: CASSLNPGGTQYF. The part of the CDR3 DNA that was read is TGTGCTAGCAGCTTAAATCCGGGGGGGACG. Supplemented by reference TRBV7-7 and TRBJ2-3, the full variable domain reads GAGVSQSPRYKVTKRGQDVTLRCDPISSHATLYWYQQALGQGPEFLTYFNYEAQPDKSGLPSDRFSAERPEGSISTLTIQRTEQRDSAMYRCASSLNPGGTQYFGPGTRLTVL.

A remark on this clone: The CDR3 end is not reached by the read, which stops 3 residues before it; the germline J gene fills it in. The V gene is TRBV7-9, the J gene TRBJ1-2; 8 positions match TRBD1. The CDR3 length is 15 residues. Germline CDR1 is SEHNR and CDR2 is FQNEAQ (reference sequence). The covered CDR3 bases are TGTGCCAGCAGCAAGGACAGGGTATGGGCAGATACC. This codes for CASSKDRVWADT. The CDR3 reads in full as CASSKDRVWADTYTF.

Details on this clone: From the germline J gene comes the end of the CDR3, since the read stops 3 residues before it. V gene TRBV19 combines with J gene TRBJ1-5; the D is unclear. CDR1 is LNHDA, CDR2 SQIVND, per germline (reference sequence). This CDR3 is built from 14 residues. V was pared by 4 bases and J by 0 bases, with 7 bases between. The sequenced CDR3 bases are TGTGCCAGTAGTACCTCTCTTAGCAATCAGCCC. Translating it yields CASSTSLSNQP. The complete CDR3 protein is CASSTSLSNQPQHF. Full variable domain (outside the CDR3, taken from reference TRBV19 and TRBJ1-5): DGGITQSPKYLFRKEGQNVTLSCEQNLNHDAMYWYRQDPGQGLRLIYYSQIVNDFQKGDIAEGYSVSREKKESFPLTVTSAQKNPTAFYLCASSTSLSNQPQHFGDGTRLSIL.

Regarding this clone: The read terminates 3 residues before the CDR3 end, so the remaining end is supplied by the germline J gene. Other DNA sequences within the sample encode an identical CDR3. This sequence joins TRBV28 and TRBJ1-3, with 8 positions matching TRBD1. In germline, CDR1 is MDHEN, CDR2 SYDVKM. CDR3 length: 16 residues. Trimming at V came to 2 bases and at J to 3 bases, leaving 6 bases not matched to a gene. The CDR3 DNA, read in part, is TGTGCCAGCAGTTTAGCGGGACAGGCGGGTGGAAACACC. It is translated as CASSLAGQAGGNT. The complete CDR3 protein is CASSLAGQAGGNTIYF.